This is a list of T cell receptor beta chains from one sample in a study of Ad26.COV2.S vaccination and SARS-CoV-2 variants. Libraries were prepared by immunoSEQ multiplex PCR; TCRdb keeps only in-frame clonotypes and omits some of them. The sample includes a few hundred thousand clones, about 83% of them seen just once. The specimen was peripheral blood, collected in a trial of Ad26.COV2.S vaccine versus placebo. The receptors derive from a person aged 18-65 years who received the Ad26.COV2.S COVID-19 vaccine or a placebo. Both conserved end residues are trimmed from each CDR3. Only some rows state a clone size, as once, few, many or a class for expanded clones.

v_call	clone_size	j_call	cdr3_aa
TRBV6-1	NA	TRBJ2-1	ASSENRGRYNEQF
TRBV5-4	NA	TRBJ2-3	ASSLRTGRDTDTQY
TRBV21-1	NA	TRBJ2-2	ASSKVGTGTGELF
TRBV5-1	few	TRBJ1-2	ASSPGAYGYT
TRBV5-4	NA	TRBJ2-7	ASSDITGSLLEQY
TRBV6-6	NA	TRBJ2-7	ASSGDKESYEQY
TRBV10-2	NA	TRBJ2-2	ASLWTGSTGELF
TRBV5-3	NA	TRBJ2-1	ARSLEGLAGGPEYNEQF
TRBV18	NA	TRBJ1-1	ASSRDRLGVAEAF
TRBV27	NA	TRBJ2-5	ASSVSGDLAGMRETQY
TRBV3-1/TRBV3-2	NA	TRBJ2-5	ASSQANGETQY
TRBV4-3	once	TRBJ2-1	ASSQEDREGNEQF
TRBV11-2	once	TRBJ1-6	ASSYRDRTNSPLH
TRBV4-3	NA	TRBJ1-6	ASSPTRGVAPLH
TRBV6-5	NA	TRBJ2-7	ASSPGGQALYEQY
TRBV3-1/TRBV3-2	NA	TRBJ2-2	ASSQDVAPGQGNTGELF
TRBV19	NA	TRBJ2-1	AAASGAYNEQF
TRBV7-2	NA	TRBJ2-2	ASSLSGWGGTGELF
TRBV11-3	NA	TRBJ2-1	ASSFAGGLGNEQF